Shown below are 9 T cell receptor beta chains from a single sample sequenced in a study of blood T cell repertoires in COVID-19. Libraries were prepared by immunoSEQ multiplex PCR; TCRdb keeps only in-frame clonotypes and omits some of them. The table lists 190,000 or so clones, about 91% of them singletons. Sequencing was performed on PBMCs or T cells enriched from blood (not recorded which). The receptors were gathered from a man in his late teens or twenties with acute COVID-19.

The CDR3 here is CASSLASQGREQYF. The CDR3 DNA reads as TGTGCCAGCAGCTTAGCGAGTCAGGGGCGGGAGCAGTACTTC. This chain links TRBV7-2 with TRBJ2-7, with D perhaps TRBD1 (6 bases). Deletions cut 0 bases from V and 7 bases from J, with 13 bases between. The CDR3 is 14 amino acids. Germline CDR1 SGHTA, CDR2 FQGNSA.

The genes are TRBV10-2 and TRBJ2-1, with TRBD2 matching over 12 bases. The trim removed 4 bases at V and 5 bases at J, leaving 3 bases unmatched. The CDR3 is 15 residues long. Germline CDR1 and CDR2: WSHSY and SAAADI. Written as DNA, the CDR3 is TGCGCCAGCAGTGGGACTAGCGGGATCAACAATGAGCAGTTCTTC. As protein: CASSGTSGINNEQFF.

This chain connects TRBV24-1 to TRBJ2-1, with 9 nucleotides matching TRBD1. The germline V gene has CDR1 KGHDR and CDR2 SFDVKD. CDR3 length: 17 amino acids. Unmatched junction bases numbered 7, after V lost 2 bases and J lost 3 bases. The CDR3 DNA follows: TGTGCCACCAGTGATTCGGGACAGGGTAGCCTCTACAATGAGCAGTTCTTC. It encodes CATSDSGQGSLYNEQFF.

The CDR3 reads CASSLVWGRSNEQFF. CDR3 nucleotides: TGTGCCAGCAGCTTAGTCTGGGGGCGCAGTAATGAGCAGTTCTTC. The chain uses TRBV13 and TRBJ2-1; weak D call: TRBD1 (6 bases). Germline V gene data show CDR1 as PRHDT and CDR2 as FYEKMQ (reference sequence). The CDR3 is made up of 15 amino acids. Trimming pared 1 base from V and 7 bases from J, leaving 14 bases between. Based on the CDR3 plus reference TRBV13 and TRBJ2-1, the full variable domain is AAGVIQSPRHLIKEKRETATLKCYPIPRHDTVYWYQQGPGQDPQFLISFYEKMQSDKGSIPDRFSAQQFSDYHSELNMSSLELGDSALYFCASSLVWGRSNEQFFGPGTRLTVL.

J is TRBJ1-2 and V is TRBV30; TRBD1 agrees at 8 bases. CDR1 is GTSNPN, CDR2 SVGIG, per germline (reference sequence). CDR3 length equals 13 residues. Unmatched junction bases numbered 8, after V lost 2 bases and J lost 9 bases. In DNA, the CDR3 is TGTGCCTGGAGTAAAGGACAGGGAAGAAGCTACACCTTC. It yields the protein CAWSKGQGRSYTF.

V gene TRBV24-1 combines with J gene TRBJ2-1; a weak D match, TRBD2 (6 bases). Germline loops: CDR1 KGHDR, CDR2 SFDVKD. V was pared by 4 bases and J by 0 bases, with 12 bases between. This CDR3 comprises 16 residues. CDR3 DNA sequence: TGTGCCACCAGTGACCCGGCCGGGAGCTCCTACAATGAGCAGTTCTTC. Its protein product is CATSDPAGSSYNEQFF.

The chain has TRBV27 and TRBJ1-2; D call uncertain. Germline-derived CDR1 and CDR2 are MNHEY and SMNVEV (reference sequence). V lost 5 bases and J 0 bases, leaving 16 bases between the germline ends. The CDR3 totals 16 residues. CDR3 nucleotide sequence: TGTGCCAGCAGTCCGTCCCCCGGAGAGGCTAACTATGGCTACACCTTC. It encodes CASSPSPGEANYGYTF.

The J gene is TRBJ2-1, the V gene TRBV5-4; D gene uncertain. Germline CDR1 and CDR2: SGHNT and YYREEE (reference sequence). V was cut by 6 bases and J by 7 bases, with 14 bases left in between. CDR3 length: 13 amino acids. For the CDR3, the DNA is TGTGCCAGCAACTCAAAAGCCGTAAATGAGCAGTTCTTC. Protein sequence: CASNSKAVNEQFF.

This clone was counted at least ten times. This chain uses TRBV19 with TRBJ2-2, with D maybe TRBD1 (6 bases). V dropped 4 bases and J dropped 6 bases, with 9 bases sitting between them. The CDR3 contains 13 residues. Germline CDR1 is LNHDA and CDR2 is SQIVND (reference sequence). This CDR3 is CASSNRAAGELFF. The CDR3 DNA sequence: TGTGCCAGTAGTAACAGGGCTGCCGGGGAGCTGTTTTTT.